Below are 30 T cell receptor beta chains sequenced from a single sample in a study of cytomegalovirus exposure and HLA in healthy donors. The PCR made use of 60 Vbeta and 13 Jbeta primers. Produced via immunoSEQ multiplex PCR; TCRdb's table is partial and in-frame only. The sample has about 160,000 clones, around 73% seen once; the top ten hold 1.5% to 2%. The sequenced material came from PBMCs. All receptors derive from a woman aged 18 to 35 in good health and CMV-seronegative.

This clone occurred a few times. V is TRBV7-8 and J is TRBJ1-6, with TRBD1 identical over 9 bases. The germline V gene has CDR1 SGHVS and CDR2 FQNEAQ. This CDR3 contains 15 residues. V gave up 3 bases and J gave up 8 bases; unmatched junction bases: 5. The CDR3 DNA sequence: TGTGCCAGCAGCTTCGGGACAGGGTCGGATTCACCCCTCCACTTT. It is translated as CASSFGTGSDSPLHF.

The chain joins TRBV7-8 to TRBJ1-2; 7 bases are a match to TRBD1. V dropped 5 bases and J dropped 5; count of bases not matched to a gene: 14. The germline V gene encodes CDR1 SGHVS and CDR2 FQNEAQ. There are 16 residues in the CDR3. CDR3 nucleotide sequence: TGTGCCAGCAGCCCGCGACAGGGAGGAGTTTGGTATGGCTACACCTTC. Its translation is CASSPRQGGVWYGYTF.

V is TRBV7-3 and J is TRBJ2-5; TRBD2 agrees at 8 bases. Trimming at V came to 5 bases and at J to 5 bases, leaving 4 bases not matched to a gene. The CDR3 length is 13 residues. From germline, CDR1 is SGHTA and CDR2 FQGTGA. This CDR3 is CASSPGGVETQYF. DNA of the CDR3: TGTGCCAGCAGCCCCGGGGGGGTTGAGACCCAGTACTTC. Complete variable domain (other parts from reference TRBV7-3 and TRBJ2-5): GAGVSQTPSNKVTEKGKYVELRCDPISGHTALYWYRQSLGQGPEFLIYFQGTGAADDSGLPNDRFFAVRPEGSVSTLKIQRTERGDSAVYLCASSPGGVETQYFGPGTRLLVL.

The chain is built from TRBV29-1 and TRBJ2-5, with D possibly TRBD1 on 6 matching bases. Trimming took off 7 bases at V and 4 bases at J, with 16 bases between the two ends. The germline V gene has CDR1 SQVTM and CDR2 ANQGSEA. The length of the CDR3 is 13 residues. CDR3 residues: CSAYLQGGETQYF. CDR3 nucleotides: TGCAGCGCTTACCTCCAAGGGGGAGAGACCCAGTACTTC. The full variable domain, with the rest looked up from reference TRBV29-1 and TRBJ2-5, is SAVISQKPSRDICQRGTSLTIQCQVDSQVTMMFWYRQQPGQSLTLIATANQGSEATYESGFVIDKFPISRPNLTFSTLTVSNMSPEDSSIYLCSAYLQGGETQYFGPGTRLLVL.

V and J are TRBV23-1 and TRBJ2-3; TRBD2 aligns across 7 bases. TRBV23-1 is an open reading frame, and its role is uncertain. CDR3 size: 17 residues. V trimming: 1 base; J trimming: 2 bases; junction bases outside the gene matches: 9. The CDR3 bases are TGCGCCAGCAGTCAATTTCCCCCTAGCGGAGTCACAGATACGCAGTATTTT. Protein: CASSQFPPSGVTDTQYF.

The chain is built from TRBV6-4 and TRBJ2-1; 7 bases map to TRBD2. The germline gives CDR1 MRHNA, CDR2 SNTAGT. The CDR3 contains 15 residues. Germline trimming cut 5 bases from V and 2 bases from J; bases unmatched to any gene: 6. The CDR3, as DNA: TGTGCCAGCAGTCTCCGTAGCGGGCCCTACAATGAGCAGTTCTTC. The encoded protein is CASSLRSGPYNEQFF.

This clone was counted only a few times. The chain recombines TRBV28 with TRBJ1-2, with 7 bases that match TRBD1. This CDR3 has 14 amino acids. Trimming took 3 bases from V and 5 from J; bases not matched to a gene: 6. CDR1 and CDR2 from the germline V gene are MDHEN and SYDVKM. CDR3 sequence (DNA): TGTGCCAGCAGTTTGGTACAGGGGTGGTATGGCTACACCTTC. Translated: CASSLVQGWYGYTF.

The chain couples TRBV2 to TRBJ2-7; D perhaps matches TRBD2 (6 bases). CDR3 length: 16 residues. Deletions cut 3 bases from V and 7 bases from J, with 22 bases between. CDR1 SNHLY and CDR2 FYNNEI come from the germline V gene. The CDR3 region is CASSEFLWRALQEQYF. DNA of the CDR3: TGTGCCAGCAGTGAGTTCCTTTGGAGGGCTCTACAAGAGCAGTACTTC.

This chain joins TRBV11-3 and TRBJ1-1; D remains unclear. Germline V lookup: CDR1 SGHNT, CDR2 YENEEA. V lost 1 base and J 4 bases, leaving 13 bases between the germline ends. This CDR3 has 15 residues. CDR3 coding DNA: TGTGCCAGCAGCTTAGGTCCGGGAGGAAGCACTGAAGCTTTCTTT. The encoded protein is CASSLGPGGSTEAFF.

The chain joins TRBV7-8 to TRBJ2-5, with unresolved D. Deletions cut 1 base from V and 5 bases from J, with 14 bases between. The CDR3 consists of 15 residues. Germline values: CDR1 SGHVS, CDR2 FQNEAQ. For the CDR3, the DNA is TGTGCCAGCAGCTTAGGGTCCCCCCACGGGGAGACCCAGTACTTC. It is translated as CASSLGSPHGETQYF.

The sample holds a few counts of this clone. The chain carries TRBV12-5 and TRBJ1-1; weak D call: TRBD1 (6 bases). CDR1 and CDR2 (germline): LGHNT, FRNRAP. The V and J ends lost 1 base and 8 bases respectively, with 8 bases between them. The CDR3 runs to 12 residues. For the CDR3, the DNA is TGTGCTAGTGGTTTGGAAGGGGGAGAAGCTTTCTTT. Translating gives CASGLEGGEAFF.

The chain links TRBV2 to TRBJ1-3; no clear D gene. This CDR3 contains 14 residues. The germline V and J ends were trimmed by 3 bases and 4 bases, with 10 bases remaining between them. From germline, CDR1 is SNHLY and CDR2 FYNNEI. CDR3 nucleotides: TGTGCCAGCAGTGACCCACGGAGGGGAAACACCATATATTTT. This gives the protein CASSDPRRGNTIYF.

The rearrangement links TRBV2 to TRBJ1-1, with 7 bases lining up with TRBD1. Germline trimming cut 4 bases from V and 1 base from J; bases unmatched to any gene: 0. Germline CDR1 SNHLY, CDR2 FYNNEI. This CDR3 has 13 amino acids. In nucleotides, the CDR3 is TGTGCCAGCAGTGGACAGGGGAACACTGAAGCTTTCTTT. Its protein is CASSGQGNTEAFF.

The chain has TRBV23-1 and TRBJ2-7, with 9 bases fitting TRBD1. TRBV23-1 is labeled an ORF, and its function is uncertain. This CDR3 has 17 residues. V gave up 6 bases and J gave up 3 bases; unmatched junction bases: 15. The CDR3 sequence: CASRRMPIGTGIYEQYF. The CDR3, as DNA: TGCGCCAGCAGGCGAATGCCTATTGGGACAGGGATCTACGAGCAGTACTTC.

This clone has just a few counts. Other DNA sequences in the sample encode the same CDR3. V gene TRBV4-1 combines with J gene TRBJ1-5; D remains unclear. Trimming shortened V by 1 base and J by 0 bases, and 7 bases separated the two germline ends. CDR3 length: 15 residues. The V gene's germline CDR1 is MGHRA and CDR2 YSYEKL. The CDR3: CASSQVSSSNQPQHF. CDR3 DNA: TGCGCCAGCAGCCAAGTTTCCAGTAGCAATCAGCCCCAGCATTTT.

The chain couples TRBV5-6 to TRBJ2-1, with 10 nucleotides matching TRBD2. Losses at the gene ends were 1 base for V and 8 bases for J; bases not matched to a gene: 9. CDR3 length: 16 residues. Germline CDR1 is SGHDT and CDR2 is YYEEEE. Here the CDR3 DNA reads TGTGCCAGCAGCTTGTTGAAGCGGGGGGGTTCTCATGAGCAGTTCTTC. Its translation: CASSLLKRGGSHEQFF.

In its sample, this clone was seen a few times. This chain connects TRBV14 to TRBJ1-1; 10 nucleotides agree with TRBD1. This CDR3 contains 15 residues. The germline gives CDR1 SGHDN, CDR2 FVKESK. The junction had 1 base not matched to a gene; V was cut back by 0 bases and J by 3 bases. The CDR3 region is CASSQEDRGDTEAFF. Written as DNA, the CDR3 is TGTGCCAGCAGCCAAGAGGACAGGGGGGACACTGAAGCTTTCTTT.

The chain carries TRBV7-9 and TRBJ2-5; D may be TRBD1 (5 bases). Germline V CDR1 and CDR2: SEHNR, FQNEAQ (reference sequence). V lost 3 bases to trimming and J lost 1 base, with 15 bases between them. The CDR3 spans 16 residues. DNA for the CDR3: TGTGCCAGCAGCTTTGGCGAGGCAGGGCCCCAAGAGACCCAGTACTTC. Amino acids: CASSFGEAGPQETQYF. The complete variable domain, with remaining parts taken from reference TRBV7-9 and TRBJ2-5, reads DTGVSQNPRHKITKRGQNVTFRCDPISEHNRLYWYRQTLGQGPEFLTYFQNEAQLEKSRLLSDRFSAERPKGSFSTLEIQRTEQGDSAMYLCASSFGEAGPQETQYFGPGTRLLVL.

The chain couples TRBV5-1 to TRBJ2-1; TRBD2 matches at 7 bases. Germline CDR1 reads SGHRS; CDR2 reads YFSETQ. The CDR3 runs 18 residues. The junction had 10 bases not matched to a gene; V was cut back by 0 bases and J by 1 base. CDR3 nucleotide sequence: TGCGCCAGCAGCTTGGCGGTCGTAGCGGGTGTGTCCTACAATGAGCAGTTCTTC. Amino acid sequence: CASSLAVVAGVSYNEQFF.

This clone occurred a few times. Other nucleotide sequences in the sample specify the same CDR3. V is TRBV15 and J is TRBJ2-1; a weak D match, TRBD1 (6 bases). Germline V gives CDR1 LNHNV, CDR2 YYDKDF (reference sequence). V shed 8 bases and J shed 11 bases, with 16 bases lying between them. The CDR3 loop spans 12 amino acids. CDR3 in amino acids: CATSLTGRQQFF. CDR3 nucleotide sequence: TGTGCCACCTCGTTAACAGGGCGTCAGCAGTTCTTC.

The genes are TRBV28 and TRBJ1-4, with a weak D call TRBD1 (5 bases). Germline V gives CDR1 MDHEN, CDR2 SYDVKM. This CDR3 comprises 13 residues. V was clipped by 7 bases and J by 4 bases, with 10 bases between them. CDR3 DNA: TGTGCCAGCACCAGACAGTTTAATGAAAAACTGTTTTTT. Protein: CASTRQFNEKLFF.

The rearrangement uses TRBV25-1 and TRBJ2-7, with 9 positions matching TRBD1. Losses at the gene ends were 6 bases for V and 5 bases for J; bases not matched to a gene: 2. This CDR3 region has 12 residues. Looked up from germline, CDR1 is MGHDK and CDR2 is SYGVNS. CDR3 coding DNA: TGTGCCAGCAGACAGGGGGCCGACGAGCAGTACTTC. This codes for CASRQGADEQYF.

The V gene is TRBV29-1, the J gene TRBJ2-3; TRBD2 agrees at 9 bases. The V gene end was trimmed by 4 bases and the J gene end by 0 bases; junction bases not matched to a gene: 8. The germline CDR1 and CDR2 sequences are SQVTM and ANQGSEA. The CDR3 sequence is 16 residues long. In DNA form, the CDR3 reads TGCAGCGTTGGACTAGCGGAGCCCCCTAGCACAGATACGCAGTATTTT. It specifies CSVGLAEPPSTDTQYF.

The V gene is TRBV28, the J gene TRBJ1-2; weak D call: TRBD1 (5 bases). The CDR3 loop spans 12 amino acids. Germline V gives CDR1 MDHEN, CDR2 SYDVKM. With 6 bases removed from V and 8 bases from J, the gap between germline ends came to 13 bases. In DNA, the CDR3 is TGTGCCAGCAGCCAGGGCGTTGAGGGCTACACCTTC. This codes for CASSQGVEGYTF.

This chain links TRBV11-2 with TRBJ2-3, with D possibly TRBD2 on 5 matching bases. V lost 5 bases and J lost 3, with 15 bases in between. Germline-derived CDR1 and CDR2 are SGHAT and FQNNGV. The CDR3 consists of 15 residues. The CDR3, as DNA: TGTGCCAGCAGCCGGACCGGGGTGAGGACAGATACGCAGTATTTT. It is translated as CASSRTGVRTDTQYF.

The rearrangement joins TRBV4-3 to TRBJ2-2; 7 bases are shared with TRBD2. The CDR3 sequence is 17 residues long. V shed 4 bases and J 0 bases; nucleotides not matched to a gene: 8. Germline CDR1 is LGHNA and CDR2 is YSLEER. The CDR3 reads CASSPLGGGTNTGELFF. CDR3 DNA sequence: TGCGCCAGCAGCCCACTAGGCGGGGGAACGAACACCGGGGAGCTGTTTTTT.

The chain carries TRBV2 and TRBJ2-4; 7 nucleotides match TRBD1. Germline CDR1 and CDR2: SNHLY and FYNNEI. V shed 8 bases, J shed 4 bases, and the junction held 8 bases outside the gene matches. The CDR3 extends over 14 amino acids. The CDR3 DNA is TGTGCCAGCCAAGACCGGGACAGTAAAAACATTCAGTACTTC. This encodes CASQDRDSKNIQYF.

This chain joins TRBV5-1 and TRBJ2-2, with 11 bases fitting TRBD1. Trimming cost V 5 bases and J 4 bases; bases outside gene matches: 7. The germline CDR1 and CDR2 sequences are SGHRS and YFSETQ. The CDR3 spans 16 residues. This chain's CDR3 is CASRSGQGAATGELFF. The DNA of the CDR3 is TGCGCCAGCAGGTCCGGACAGGGGGCGGCCACCGGGGAGCTGTTTTTT.

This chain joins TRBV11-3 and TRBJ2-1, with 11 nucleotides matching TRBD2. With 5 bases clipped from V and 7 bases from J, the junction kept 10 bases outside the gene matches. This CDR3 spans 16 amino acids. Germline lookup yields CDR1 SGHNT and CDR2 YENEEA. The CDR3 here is CASSKGTSGSRNEQFF. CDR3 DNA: TGTGCCAGCAGCAAGGGCACTAGCGGGAGTAGGAATGAGCAGTTCTTC.

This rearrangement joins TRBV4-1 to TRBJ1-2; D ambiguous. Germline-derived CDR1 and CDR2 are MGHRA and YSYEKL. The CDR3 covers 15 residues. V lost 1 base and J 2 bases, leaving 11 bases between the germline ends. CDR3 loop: CASSQGPGSNYGYTF. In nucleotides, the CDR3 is TGCGCCAGCAGCCAAGGACCGGGGTCGAACTATGGCTACACCTTC.